The source of this T cell receptor (beta chain) is a study of blood T cells in healthy people across ages. Overall study context: Capturing about one barcoded beta molecule per two T cells was achieved by template switching.

A second 7 to 11 cycle PCR used barcoded and J-beta primers. TCRdb used MiXCR to reprocess the 5' RACE reads, holding one entry per CDR3 protein. The table shows almost 1 million distinct CDR3 sequences, with 51% occurring only once. Per individual sample, total RNA of at least 5 micrograms was extracted. The germline V gene encodes CDR1 SQVTM and CDR2 ANQGSEA. With 6 bases removed from V and 5 bases from J, the gap between germline ends came to 20 bases. CDR3 length equals 14 residues. Findings of the study overall: The study found TCR beta diversity correlated strongly with naive T cell percentage.

This clonotype was recorded a few times. Its antigen is still unknown. The source is a woman aged 55-70 years in good health. The material sequenced was blood. The rearrangement joins TRBV29-1 to TRBJ2-7; perhaps D is TRBD1 or TRBD2 (5 bases each). As DNA, the CDR3 is TGCAGCGTAAGTCGGCAGGGAGATTCTCACGAGCAGTACTTC. Residues: CSVSRQGDSHEQYF.